This T cell receptor (beta chain) was captured in a study of T cells in Graves' hyperthyroidism and ophthalmopathy. Deletions cut 3 bases from V and 4 bases from J, with 9 bases between. This CDR3 spans 14 amino acids. The study's findings and limits: The majority of expanded thyroid clonotypes above 0.001 also appeared in blood.

This clonotype was detected ten times or more. Its antigen is unidentified. RNA transcripts yielded amplified TCR beta CDR3 regions. First-round RT-PCR of the TCR CDR3 relied on the HTBI primer set. TCRdb reprocessed the multiplex PCR reads via MiXCR and lists one record per CDR3 protein. The sample records some 350,000 distinct CDR3 sequences, roughly an eighth being singletons. What was sequenced was blood. The sequence was collected from a woman aged 40 to 50 with Graves' ophthalmopathy. The J gene is TRBJ2-2, the V gene TRBV12-3 or TRBV12-4; D perhaps matches TRBD1 (6 bases). CDR3 protein: CASSFVRGTGELFF. Written as DNA, the CDR3 is TGTGCCAGCAGTTTCGTCAGGGGCACCGGGGAGCTGTTTTTT.